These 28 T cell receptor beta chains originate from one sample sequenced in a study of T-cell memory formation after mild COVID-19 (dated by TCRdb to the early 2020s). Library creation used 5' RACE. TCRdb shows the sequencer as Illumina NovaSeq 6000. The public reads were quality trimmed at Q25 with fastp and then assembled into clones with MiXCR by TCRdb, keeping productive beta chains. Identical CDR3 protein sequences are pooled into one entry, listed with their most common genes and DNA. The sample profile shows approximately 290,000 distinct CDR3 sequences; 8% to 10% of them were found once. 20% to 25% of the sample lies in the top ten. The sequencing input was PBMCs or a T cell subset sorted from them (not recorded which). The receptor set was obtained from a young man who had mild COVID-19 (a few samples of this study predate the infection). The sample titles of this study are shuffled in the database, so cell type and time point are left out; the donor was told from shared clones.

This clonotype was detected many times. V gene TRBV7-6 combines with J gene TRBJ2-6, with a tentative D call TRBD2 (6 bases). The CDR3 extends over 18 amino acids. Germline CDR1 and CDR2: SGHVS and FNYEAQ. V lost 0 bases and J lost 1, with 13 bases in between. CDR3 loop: CASSLAGGITSGANVLTF. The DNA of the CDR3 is TGTGCCAGCAGCTTAGCAGGCGGGATTACATCTGGGGCCAACGTCCTGACTTTC.

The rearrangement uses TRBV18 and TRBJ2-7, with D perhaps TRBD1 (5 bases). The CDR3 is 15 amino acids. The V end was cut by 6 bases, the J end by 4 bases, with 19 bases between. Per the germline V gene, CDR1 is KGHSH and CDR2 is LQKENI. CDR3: CASSAPGRAGYEQYF. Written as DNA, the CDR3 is TGTGCCAGCTCCGCACCGGGCAGGGCAGGATACGAGCAGTACTTC.

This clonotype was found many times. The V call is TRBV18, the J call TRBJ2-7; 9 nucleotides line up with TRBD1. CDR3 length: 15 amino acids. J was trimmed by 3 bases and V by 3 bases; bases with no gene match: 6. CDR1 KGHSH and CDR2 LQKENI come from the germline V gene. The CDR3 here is CASSPGQGTYYEQYF. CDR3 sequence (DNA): TGTGCCAGCTCACCCGGACAGGGGACTTACTACGAGCAGTACTTC.

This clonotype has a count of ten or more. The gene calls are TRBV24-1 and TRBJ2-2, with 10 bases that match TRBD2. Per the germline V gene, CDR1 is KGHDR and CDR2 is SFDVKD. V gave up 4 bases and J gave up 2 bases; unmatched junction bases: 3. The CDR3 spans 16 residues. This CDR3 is CATSEASGGNTGELFF. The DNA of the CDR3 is TGTGCCACCAGTGAAGCTAGCGGGGGAAACACCGGGGAGCTGTTTTTT.

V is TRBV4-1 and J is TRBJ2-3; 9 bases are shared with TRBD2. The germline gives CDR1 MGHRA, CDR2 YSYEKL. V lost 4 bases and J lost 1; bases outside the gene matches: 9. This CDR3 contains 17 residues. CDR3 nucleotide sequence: TGCGCCAGCAGCCGGGCTCGGATAGCGGGGGGCACAGATACGCAGTATTTT. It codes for CASSRARIAGGTDTQYF.

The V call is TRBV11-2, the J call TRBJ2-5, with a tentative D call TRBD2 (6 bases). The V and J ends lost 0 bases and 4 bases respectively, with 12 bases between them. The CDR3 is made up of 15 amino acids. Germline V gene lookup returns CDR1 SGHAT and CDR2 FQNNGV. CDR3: CASSLEGRGGETQYF. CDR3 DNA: TGTGCCAGCAGCTTAGAGGGCCGGGGAGGAGAGACCCAGTACTTC. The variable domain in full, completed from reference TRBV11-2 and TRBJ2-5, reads EAGVAQSPRYKIIEKRQSVAFWCNPISGHATLYWYQQILGQGPKLLIQFQNNGVVDDSQLPKDRFSAERLKGVDSTLKIQPAKLEDSAVYLCASSLEGRGGETQYFGPGTRLLVL.

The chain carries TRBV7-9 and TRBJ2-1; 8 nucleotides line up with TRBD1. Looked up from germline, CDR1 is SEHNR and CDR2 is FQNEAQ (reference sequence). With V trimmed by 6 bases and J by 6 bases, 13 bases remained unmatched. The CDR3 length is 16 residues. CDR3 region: CASSPRPGTGFNEQFF. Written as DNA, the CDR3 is TGTGCCAGCAGTCCAAGGCCCGGGACAGGCTTCAATGAGCAGTTCTTC.

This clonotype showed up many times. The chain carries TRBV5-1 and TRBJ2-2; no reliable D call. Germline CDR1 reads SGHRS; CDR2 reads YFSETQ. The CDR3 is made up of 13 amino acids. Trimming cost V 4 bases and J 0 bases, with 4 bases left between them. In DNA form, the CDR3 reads TGCGCCAGCAGCCTTACGAACACCGGGGAGCTGTTTTTT. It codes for CASSLTNTGELFF.

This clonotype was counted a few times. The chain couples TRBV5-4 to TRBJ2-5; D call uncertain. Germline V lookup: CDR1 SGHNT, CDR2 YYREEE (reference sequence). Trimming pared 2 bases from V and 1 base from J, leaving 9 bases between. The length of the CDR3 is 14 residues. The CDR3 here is CASSLEQPQETQYF. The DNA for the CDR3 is TGTGCCAGCAGCTTAGAACAGCCCCAAGAGACCCAGTACTTC.

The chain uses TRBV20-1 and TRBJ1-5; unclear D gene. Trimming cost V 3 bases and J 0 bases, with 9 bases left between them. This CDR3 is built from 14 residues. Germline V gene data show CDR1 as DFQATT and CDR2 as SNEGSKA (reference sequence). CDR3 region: CSASDSYSNQPQHF. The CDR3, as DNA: TGCAGTGCTAGTGATAGTTATAGCAATCAGCCCCAGCATTTT.

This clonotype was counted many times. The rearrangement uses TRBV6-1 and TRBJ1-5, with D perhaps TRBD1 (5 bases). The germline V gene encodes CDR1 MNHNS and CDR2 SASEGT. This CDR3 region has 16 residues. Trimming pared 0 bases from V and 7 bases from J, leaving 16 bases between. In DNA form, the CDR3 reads TGTGCCAGCAGTGAAGCCCAGGGACCCTCCGTACAGCCCCAGCATTTT. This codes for CASSEAQGPSVQPQHF.

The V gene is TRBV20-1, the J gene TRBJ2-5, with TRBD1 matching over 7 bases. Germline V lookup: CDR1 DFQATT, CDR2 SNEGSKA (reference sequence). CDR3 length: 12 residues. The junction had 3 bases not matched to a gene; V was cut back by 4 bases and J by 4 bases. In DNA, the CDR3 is TGCAGTGCTACCCGACAGGGAGAGACCCAGTACTTC. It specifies CSATRQGETQYF.

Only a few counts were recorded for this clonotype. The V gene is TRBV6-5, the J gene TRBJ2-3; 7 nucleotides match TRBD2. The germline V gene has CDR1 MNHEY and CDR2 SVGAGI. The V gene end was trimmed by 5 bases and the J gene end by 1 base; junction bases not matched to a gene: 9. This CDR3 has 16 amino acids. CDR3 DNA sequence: TGTGCCAGCAGTCCCCTCGGGGGAGGGGGCACAGATACGCAGTATTTT. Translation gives CASSPLGGGGTDTQYF.

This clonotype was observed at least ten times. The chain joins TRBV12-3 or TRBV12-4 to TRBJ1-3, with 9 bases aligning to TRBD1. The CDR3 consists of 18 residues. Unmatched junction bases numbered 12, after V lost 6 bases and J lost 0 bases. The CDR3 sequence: CASRVATGTGSSGNTIYF. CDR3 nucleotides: TGTGCCAGCAGAGTGGCTACCGGGACAGGGAGCTCTGGAAACACCATATATTTT.

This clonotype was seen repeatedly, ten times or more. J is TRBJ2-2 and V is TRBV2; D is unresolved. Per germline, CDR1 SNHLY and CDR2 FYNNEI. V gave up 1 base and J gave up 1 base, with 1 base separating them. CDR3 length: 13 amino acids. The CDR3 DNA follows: TGTGCCAGCAGTGAAGAGAACACCGGGGAGCTGTTTTTT. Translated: CASSEENTGELFF. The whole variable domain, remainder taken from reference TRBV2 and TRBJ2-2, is EPEVTQTPSHQVTQMGQEVILRCVPISNHLYFYWYRQILGQKVEFLVSFYNNEISEKSEIFDDQFSVERPDGSNFTLKIRSTKLEDSAMYFCASSEENTGELFFGEGSRLTVL.

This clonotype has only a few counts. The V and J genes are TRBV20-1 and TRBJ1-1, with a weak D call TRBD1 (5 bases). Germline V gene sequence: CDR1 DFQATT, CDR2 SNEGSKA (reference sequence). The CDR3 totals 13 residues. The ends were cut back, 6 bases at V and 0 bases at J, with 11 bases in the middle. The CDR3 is CSASDRMNTEAFF. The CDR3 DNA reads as TGCAGTGCAAGCGACAGAATGAACACTGAAGCTTTCTTT.

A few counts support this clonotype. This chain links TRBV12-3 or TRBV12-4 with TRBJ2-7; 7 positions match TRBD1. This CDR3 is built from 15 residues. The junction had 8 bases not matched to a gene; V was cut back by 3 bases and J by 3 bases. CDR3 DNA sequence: TGTGCCAGCAGTTTTCCCCACAGGGGAGACTACGAGCAGTACTTC. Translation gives CASSFPHRGDYEQYF.

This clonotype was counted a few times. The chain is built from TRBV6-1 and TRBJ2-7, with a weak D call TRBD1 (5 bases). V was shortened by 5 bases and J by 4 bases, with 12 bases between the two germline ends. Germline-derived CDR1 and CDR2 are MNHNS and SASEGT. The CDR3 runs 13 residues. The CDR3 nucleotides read TGTGCCAGCAGTTATATTAAGGGGTACGAGCAGTACGTC. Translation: CASSYIKGYEQYV.

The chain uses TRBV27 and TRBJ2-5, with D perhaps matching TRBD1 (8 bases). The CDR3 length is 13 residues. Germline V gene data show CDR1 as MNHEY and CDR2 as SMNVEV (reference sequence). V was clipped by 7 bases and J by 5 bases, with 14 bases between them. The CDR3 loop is CASTDRGGETQYF. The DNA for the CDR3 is TGTGCCAGCACCGACAGGGGAGGGGAGACCCAGTACTTC.

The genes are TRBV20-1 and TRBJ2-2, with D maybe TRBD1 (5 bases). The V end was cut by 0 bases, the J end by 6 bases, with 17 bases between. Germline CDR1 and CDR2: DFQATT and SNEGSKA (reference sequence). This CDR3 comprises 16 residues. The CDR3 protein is CSARDRQGRRAGELFF. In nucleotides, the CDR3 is TGCAGTGCTAGAGATAGGCAGGGTAGAAGGGCCGGGGAGCTGTTTTTT.

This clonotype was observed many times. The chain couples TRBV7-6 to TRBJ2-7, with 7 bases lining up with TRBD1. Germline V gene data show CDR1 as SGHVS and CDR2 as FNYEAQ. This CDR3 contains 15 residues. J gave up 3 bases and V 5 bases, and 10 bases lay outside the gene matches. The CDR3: CASSRNLGTDYEQYF. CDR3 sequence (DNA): TGTGCCAGCAGCCGTAATCTCGGGACAGACTACGAGCAGTACTTC.

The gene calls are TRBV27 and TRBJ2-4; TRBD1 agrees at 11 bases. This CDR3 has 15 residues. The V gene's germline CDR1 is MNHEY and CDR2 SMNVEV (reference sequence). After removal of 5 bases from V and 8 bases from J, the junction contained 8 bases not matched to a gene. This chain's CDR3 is CASSNSDRGRDIQYF. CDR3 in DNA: TGTGCCAGCAGTAACTCGGACAGGGGGCGGGACATTCAGTACTTC.

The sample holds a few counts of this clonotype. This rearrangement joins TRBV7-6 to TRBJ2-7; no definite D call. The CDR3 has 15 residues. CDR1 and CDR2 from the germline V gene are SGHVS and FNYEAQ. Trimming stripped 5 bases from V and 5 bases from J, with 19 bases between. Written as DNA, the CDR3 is TGTGCCAGCAGCCCACTCTACCTCTCCGCCCACGAGCAGTACTTC. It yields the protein CASSPLYLSAHEQYF.

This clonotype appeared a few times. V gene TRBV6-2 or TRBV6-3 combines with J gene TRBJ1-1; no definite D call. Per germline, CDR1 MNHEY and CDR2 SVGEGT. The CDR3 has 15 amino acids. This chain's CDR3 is CATRQAQSSVAEAFF. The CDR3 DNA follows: TGTGCGACAAGGCAGGCCCAGTCGTCGGTCGCTGAAGCTTTCTTT.

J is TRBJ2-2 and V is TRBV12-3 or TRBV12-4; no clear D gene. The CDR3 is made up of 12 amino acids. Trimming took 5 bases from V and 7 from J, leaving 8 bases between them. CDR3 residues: CASSRVVGELFF. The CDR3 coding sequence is TGTGCCAGCAGTCGGGTAGTCGGGGAGCTGTTTTTT.

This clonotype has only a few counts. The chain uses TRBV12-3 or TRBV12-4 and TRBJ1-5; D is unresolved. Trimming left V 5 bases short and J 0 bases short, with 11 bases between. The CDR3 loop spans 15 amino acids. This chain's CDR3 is CASSPVGASNQPQHF. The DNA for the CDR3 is TGTGCCAGCAGTCCCGTGGGAGCTAGCAATCAGCCCCAGCATTTT.

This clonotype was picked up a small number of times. CDR3 nucleotides: TGTGCCAGCAGTTACCCGGGACAGGGTGAAGAGACCCAGTACTTC. Translated: CASSYPGQGEETQYF. This chain connects TRBV6-2 or TRBV6-3 to TRBJ2-5; TRBD1 agrees at 9 bases. V shed 2 bases and J 3 bases; nucleotides not matched to a gene: 4. Germline V lookup: CDR1 MNHEY, CDR2 SVGEGT. This CDR3 is 15 amino acids long.

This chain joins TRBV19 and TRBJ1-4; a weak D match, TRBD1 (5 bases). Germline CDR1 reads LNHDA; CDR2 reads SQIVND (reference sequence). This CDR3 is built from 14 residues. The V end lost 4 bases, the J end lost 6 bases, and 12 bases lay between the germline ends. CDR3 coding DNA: TGTGCCAGTAGTAGAGACAGTGTTGATGAAAAACTGTTTTTT. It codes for CASSRDSVDEKLFF.